This record looks at one TCR beta chain sequence and its context. The source of the sample is a study of human T cells and chemical hapten exposure. Study background: A roughly 2 cm by roughly 2 cm inner upper arm patch received 2% DPC for sensitization. While the approximately 23-week study was under way, patients received diphenylcyclopropenone on the scalp every week.

Separate cDNA molecules received unique molecular identifiers, which the library attached to them. MiXCR, run by TCRdb on the RACE reads, gives a single entry per CDR3 protein. The data show some 84,000 distinct CDR3 sequences, with over 9.5% seen just once and around 5% held by the top ten. Time point here: patch test 2, 6 weeks after DPC sensitization. Treatment specified: therapeutic diphenylcyclopropenone sensitization with weekly scalp DPC. The CDR3 runs 15 residues. The ends were cut back, 0 bases at V and 5 bases at J, with 11 bases in the middle. CDR1 and CDR2 from the germline V gene are SGDLS and YYNGEE.

This TCR was recovered from a woman aged 50 to 65 with alopecia areata. Some clones in this sample may be carry-over from other donors' samples. V and J are TRBV9 and TRBJ2-2, with D possibly TRBD2 on 6 matching bases. The sample in question was whole blood, obtained in connection with sensitization to the hapten diphenylcyclopropenone (DPC). The CDR3 region has the DNA TGTGCCAGCAGCGTAGTGCAGGGAGGAACCGGGGAGCTGTTTTTT. Translated: CASSVVQGGTGELFF.